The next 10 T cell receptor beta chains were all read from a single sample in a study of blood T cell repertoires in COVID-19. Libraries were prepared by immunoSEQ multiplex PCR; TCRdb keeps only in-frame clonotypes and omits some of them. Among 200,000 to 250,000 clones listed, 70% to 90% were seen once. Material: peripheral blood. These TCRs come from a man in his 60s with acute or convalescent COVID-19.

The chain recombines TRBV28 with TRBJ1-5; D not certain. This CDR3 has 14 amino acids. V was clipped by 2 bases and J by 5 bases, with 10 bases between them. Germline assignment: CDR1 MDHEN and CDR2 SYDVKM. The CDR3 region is CASSLPEADQPQHF. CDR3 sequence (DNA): TGTGCCAGCAGTTTACCCGAAGCCGATCAGCCCCAGCATTTT.

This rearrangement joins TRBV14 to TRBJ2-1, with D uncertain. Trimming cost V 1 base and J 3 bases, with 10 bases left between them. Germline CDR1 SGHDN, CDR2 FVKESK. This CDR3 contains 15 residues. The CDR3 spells CASSQVFRFYNEQFF. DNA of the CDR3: TGTGCCAGCAGCCAAGTGTTCAGATTCTACAATGAGCAGTTCTTC.

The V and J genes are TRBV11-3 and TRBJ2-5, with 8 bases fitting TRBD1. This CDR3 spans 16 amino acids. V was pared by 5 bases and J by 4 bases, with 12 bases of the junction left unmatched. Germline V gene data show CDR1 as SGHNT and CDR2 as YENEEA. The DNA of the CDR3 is TGTGCCAGCAGCACTAGACAGGGGCCACCTCCAGAGACCCAGTACTTC. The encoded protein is CASSTRQGPPPETQYF.

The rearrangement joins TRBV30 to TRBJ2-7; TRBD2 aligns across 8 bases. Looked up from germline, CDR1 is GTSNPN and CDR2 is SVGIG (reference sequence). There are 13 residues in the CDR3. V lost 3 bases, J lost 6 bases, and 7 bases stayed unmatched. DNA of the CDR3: TGTGCCTGGAGCTCTAGCGGGTTGCTCGAGCAGTACTTC. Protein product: CAWSSSGLLEQYF.

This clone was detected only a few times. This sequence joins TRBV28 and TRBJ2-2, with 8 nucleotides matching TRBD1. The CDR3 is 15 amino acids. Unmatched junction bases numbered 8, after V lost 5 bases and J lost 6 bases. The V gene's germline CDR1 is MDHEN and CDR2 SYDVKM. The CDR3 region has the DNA TGTGCCAGCAGTCGCGACAGGGGTCTAGCCGGGGAGCTGTTTTTT. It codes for CASSRDRGLAGELFF.

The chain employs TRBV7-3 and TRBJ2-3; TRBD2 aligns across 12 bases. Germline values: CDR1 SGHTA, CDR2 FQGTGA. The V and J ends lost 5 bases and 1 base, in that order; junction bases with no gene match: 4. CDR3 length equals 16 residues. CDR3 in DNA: TGTGCCAGCAGCCCCCGGACTAGCGGGGGCACAGATACGCAGTATTTT. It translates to CASSPRTSGGTDTQYF.

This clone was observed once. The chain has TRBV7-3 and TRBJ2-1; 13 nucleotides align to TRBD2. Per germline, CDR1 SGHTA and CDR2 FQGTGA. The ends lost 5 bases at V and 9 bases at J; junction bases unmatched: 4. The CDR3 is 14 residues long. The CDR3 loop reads CASSRTSGSGEQFF. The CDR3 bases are TGTGCCAGCAGCCGGACTAGCGGGAGTGGTGAGCAGTTCTTC.

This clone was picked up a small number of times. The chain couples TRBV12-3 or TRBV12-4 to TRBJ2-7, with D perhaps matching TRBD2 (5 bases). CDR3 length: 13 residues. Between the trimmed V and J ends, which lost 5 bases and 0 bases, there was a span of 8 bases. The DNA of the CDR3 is TGTGCCAGCAGTACCGGGATCTCCTACGAGCAGTACTTC. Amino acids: CASSTGISYEQYF.

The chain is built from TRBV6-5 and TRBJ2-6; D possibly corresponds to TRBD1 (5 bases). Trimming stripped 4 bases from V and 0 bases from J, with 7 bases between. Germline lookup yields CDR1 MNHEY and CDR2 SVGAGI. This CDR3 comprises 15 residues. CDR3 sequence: CASSSQDSGANVLTF. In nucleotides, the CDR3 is TGTGCCAGCAGTTCACAGGACTCTGGGGCCAACGTCCTGACTTTC.

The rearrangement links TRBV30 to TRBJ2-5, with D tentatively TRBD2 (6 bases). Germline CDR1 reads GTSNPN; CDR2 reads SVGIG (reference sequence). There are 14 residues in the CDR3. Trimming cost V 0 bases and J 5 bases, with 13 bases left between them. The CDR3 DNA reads TGTGCCTGGAGTGTATCCGGGAGCGCGGAGACCCAGTACTTC. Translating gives CAWSVSGSAETQYF.